These 29 T cell receptor beta chains originate from one sample sequenced in a study of spatial heterogeneity in lung cancer. Time point: sample taken at primary tumor resection. Each CDR3 protein is one row after TCRdb ran MiXCR on the 5' RACE reads. The data show 39,000 or so distinct CDR3 sequences, roughly 7.4% seen once. The sequenced sample was PBMCs, obtained at surgery. Receptors were obtained from a male donor with early-stage non-small cell lung cancer.

This clonotype was seen repeatedly, ten times or more. The chain links TRBV6-2 or TRBV6-3 to TRBJ2-7; D not resolved. Germline CDR1 and CDR2: MNHEY and SVGEGT. CDR3 length: 12 amino acids. V lost 0 bases and J 3 bases, leaving 3 bases between the germline ends. CDR3 DNA sequence: TGTGCCAGCAGTTACTCGAACTACGAGCAGTACGTC. Translated: CASSYSNYEQYV.

This clonotype showed up many times. V is TRBV18 and J is TRBJ1-1; D gene ambiguous. With 4 bases removed from V and 2 bases from J, the gap between germline ends came to 11 bases. The CDR3 extends over 14 amino acids. Germline V gene data show CDR1 as KGHSH and CDR2 as LQKENI. Here the CDR3 reads CASSLRAFNTEAFF. The CDR3 region has the DNA TGTGCCAGCTCACTTAGGGCTTTCAACACTGAAGCTTTCTTT. Supplemented by reference TRBV18 and TRBJ1-1, the full variable domain reads NAGVMQNPRHLVRRRGQEARLRCSPMKGHSHVYWYRQLPEEGLKFMVYLQKENIIDESGMPKERFSAEFPKEGPSILRIQQVVRGDSAAYFCASSLRAFNTEAFFGQGTRLTVV.

This clonotype was detected many times. At one end, the junction sequence differs from germline, possibly due to a read error. This sequence joins TRBV7-7 and TRBJ2-1; 10 bases are shared with TRBD2. This CDR3 has 14 residues. Looked up from germline, CDR1 is SSHAT and CDR2 is FNYEAQ (reference sequence). The CDR3 loop reads CASSLTSGTDEQFF. The CDR3 DNA sequence: TGTGCTAGCAGCTTAACTAGCGGGACCGATGAGCAGTTCTTC.

J is TRBJ1-5 and V is TRBV6-2 or TRBV6-3; 7 bases map to TRBD1. Germline CDR1 and CDR2: MNHEY and SVGEGT. The CDR3 is made up of 17 amino acids. V shed 6 bases, J shed 9 bases, and the junction held 20 bases outside the gene matches. The CDR3 nucleotides read TGTGCCAGCAGCACTGAAAGGGGGCGAGGGATTATGGGGCCCCAGCATTTT. Amino acid sequence: CASSTERGRGIMGPQHF.

This clonotype was seen repeatedly, ten times or more. The chain has TRBV6-6 and TRBJ2-3, with D unresolved. V gave up 4 bases and J gave up 5 bases, with 4 bases separating them. From germline, CDR1 is MNHNY and CDR2 SVGAGI (reference sequence). The CDR3 consists of 11 residues. The CDR3 spells CASSSLDTQYF. For the CDR3, the DNA is TGTGCCAGCAGTTCATTAGATACGCAGTATTTT.

There are many counts of this clonotype. The rearrangement links TRBV3-1 to TRBJ2-1; 12 bases line up with TRBD2. CDR1 LGHDT and CDR2 YNNKEL come from the germline V gene (reference sequence). The CDR3 totals 16 residues. Losses at the gene ends were 4 bases for V and 9 bases for J; bases not matched to a gene: 10. The CDR3 protein is CASSPEPSGRVSEQFF. Written as DNA, the CDR3 is TGTGCCAGCAGCCCGGAACCTAGCGGGAGGGTAAGTGAGCAGTTCTTC.

This sequence joins TRBV30 and TRBJ1-2, with TRBD1 matching over 7 bases. CDR1 GTSNPN and CDR2 SVGIG come from the germline V gene (reference sequence). J was trimmed by 1 base and V by 8 bases; bases with no gene match: 4. This CDR3 contains 12 residues. CDR3 in amino acids: CARDSRNYGYTF. As DNA, the CDR3 is TGTGCCCGGGACAGCCGTAACTATGGCTACACCTTC.

The table lists this clonotype with many counts. The chain recombines TRBV25-1 with TRBJ2-5; D might be TRBD1 or TRBD2, each matching 5 bases. The germline V gene encodes CDR1 MGHDK and CDR2 SYGVNS. The CDR3 consists of 16 residues. Trimming removed 2 bases at V and 5 bases at J, with 18 bases between. The CDR3 DNA reads TGTGCCAGCAGTGAAGATTGGGGGTCCGGTCTTGAGACCCAGTACTTC. Its translation is CASSEDWGSGLETQYF.

This clonotype was seen only a few times. The CDR3 is CASSLQTNTEAFF. CDR3 nucleotides: TGTGCCAGCAGCTTACAGACGAACACTGAAGCTTTCTTT. The chain recombines TRBV7-2 with TRBJ1-1, with D unclear. The CDR3 has 13 amino acids. V was pared by 2 bases and J by 1 base, with 5 bases between. Germline V gene data show CDR1 as SGHTA and CDR2 as FQGNSA.

This clonotype was seen only a few times. This chain links TRBV20-1 with TRBJ2-6, with D possibly matching TRBD2 (5 bases). Trimming left V 6 bases short and J 0 bases short, with 9 bases between. The CDR3 runs to 14 residues. The germline gives CDR1 DFQATT, CDR2 SNEGSKA (reference sequence). As DNA, the CDR3 is TGCAGTGCAGAGGGCAGCTCTGGGGCCAACGTCCTGACTTTC. This codes for CSAEGSSGANVLTF.

This clonotype was counted ten times or more. The chain is built from TRBV11-2 and TRBJ1-1; D is unresolved. This CDR3 has 14 residues. V dropped 0 bases and J dropped 3 bases, with 8 bases sitting between them. The germline gives CDR1 SGHAT, CDR2 FQNNGV. This CDR3 reads CASSLDPGYTEAFF. CDR3 DNA sequence: TGTGCCAGCAGCTTAGATCCGGGTTACACTGAAGCTTTCTTT.

This clonotype has ten or more counts. V usage is TRBV11-2 and J usage is TRBJ2-1; D is uncertain. The V and J ends lost 0 bases and 9 bases respectively, with 6 bases between them. Germline V gene lookup returns CDR1 SGHAT and CDR2 FQNNGV. This CDR3 has 12 amino acids. DNA for the CDR3: TGTGCCAGCAGCTTAGACCAAAGTGAGCAGTTCTTC. Protein product: CASSLDQSEQFF.

This clonotype has a count of ten or more. V and J are TRBV6-5 and TRBJ1-6; no definite D call. The germline V gene encodes CDR1 MNHEY and CDR2 SVGAGI. Trimming shortened V by 2 bases and J by 4 bases, and 6 bases separated the two germline ends. The CDR3 totals 14 residues. CDR3 sequence reads: CASSYQGYNSPLHF. CDR3 DNA sequence: TGTGCCAGCAGTTACCAAGGGTATAATTCACCCCTCCACTTT.

This clonotype was observed many times. The J gene is TRBJ1-4, the V gene TRBV12-3 or TRBV12-4, with D possibly TRBD1 on 5 matching bases. V was pared by 5 bases and J by 7 bases, with 14 bases between. The CDR3 is 14 amino acids. Written as DNA, the CDR3 is TGTGCCAGCAGTCTTCGACAGTCTACTGAAAAACTGTTTTTT. It yields the protein CASSLRQSTEKLFF.

Remarks on this clonotype: A read error may explain this, as a much larger clone is one base away. This rearrangement joins TRBV20-1 to TRBJ2-1, with D perhaps TRBD2 (7 bases). This CDR3 has 12 residues. CDR1 is DFQATT, CDR2 SNEGSKA, per germline (reference sequence). CDR3 in amino acids: CSAGGGPEERFF. The DNA of the CDR3 is TGCAGTGCGGGAGGGGGACCTGAAGAGCGGTTCTTC.

In this sample, this clonotype turned up many times. The chain carries TRBV12-3 or TRBV12-4 and TRBJ2-1; D remains ambiguous. The CDR3 is made up of 12 amino acids. V lost 4 bases and J 9 bases, leaving 10 bases between the germline ends. CDR3 coding DNA: TGTGCCAGCAGTTACGGTAGAGGTGAGCAGTTCTTC. It yields the protein CASSYGRGEQFF.

This clonotype was seen many times. This CDR3 reads CSARGTENEKLFF. The DNA for the CDR3 is TGCAGTGCTAGAGGGACGGAAAATGAAAAACTGTTTTTT. The chain employs TRBV20-1 and TRBJ1-4; D remains unclear. The germline V gene encodes CDR1 DFQATT and CDR2 SNEGSKA (reference sequence). V dropped 1 base and J dropped 5 bases, with 8 bases sitting between them. CDR3 size: 13 residues.

The sample holds many counts of this clonotype. The chain combines TRBV5-1 with TRBJ2-1, with D possibly being TRBD2 (6 bases). The CDR3 has 14 residues. Trimming stripped 0 bases from V and 8 bases from J, with 12 bases between. Looked up from germline, CDR1 is SGHRS and CDR2 is YFSETQ. The CDR3 here is CASSLGSGEDEQFF. The CDR3 nucleotides are TGCGCCAGCAGCTTGGGGTCGGGGGAGGATGAGCAGTTCTTC.

At least ten counts were recorded for this clonotype. The rearrangement uses TRBV5-4 and TRBJ2-7, with a weak D call TRBD2 (6 bases). This CDR3 has 13 amino acids. With 2 bases removed from V and 7 bases from J, the gap between germline ends came to 13 bases. In germline, CDR1 is SGHNT, CDR2 YYREEE (reference sequence). CDR3 nucleotides: TGTGCCAGCAGCTTTAGAACCGGAGGGGAGCAGTACTTC. Its protein product is CASSFRTGGEQYF.

This clonotype was counted only a few times. The chain has TRBV6-5 and TRBJ2-6; D gene ambiguous. Trimming left V 4 bases short and J 0 bases short, with 7 bases between. Germline CDR1 MNHEY, CDR2 SVGAGI. This CDR3 contains 15 residues. CDR3 sequence reads: CASSFTDSGANVLTF. The CDR3 DNA is TGTGCCAGCAGTTTTACAGACTCTGGGGCCAACGTCCTGACTTTC.

The V call is TRBV14, the J call TRBJ1-1; no clear D gene. CDR1 is SGHDN and CDR2 is FVKESK in the germline V gene. V was trimmed by 6 bases and J by 1 base, leaving 9 bases between them. The CDR3 consists of 13 residues. CDR3 DNA: TGTGCCAGCAGGGGGTTCGGGAACACTGAAGCTTTCTTT. Translation gives CASRGFGNTEAFF. The variable domain in full, completed from reference TRBV14 and TRBJ1-1, reads EAGVTQFPSHSVIEKGQTVTLRCDPISGHDNLYWYRRVMGKEIKFLLHFVKESKQDESGMPNNRFLAERTGGTYSTLKVQPAELEDSGVYFCASRGFGNTEAFFGQGTRLTVV.

The chain links TRBV6-6 to TRBJ2-2; 7 nucleotides line up with TRBD1. With V trimmed by 2 bases and J by 5 bases, 5 bases remained unmatched. Looked up from germline, CDR1 is MNHNY and CDR2 is SVGAGI (reference sequence). This CDR3 comprises 15 residues. CDR3 loop: CASSYRGLGTGELFF. The CDR3 bases are TGTGCCAGCAGTTACAGGGGGCTTGGGACCGGGGAGCTGTTTTTT.

There are many counts of this clonotype. This sequence joins TRBV7-9 and TRBJ2-3, with TRBD1 as a possible D gene (6 bases). Trimming stripped 4 bases from V and 1 base from J, with 18 bases between. Germline V lookup: CDR1 SEHNR, CDR2 FQNEAQ (reference sequence). There are 17 residues in the CDR3. CDR3 sequence (DNA): TGTGCCAGCAGCTCACGAGGGGTTGGACAGCGCACAGATACGCAGTATTTT. Its protein is CASSSRGVGQRTDTQYF. Drawing the rest from reference TRBV7-9 and TRBJ2-3, the complete variable domain is DTGVSQNPRHKITKRGQNVTFRCDPISEHNRLYWYRQTLGQGPEFLTYFQNEAQLEKSRLLSDRFSAERPKGSFSTLEIQRTEQGDSAMYLCASSSRGVGQRTDTQYFGPGTRLTVL.

This clonotype was detected many times. This chain connects TRBV27 to TRBJ2-3; D gene unclear. This CDR3 has 13 residues. Germline values: CDR1 MNHEY, CDR2 SMNVEV (reference sequence). V was trimmed by 2 bases and J by 4 bases, leaving 7 bases between them. CDR3 bases: TGTGCCAGCAGTTTAACTTTGCCAGATACGCAGTATTTT. It specifies CASSLTLPDTQYF.

The sample holds many counts of this clonotype. V and J are TRBV5-1 and TRBJ1-2; 11 nucleotides align to TRBD1. Germline-derived CDR1 and CDR2 are SGHRS and YFSETQ. J was trimmed by 6 bases and V by 3 bases; bases with no gene match: 4. The CDR3 is 14 residues long. CDR3 in amino acids: CASSSGTGGDGYTF. In DNA, the CDR3 is TGCGCCAGCAGCTCCGGGACAGGGGGAGATGGCTACACCTTC. Based on the CDR3 plus reference TRBV5-1 and TRBJ1-2, the full variable domain is KAGVTQTPRYLIKTRGQQVTLSCSPISGHRSVSWYQQTPGQGLQFLFEYFSETQRNKGNFPGRFSGRQFSNSRSEMNVSTLELGDSALYLCASSSGTGGDGYTFGSGTRLTVV.

The chain uses TRBV18 and TRBJ2-1; D perhaps matches TRBD1 (5 bases). V dropped 8 bases and J dropped 0 bases, with 14 bases sitting between them. Germline CDR1 KGHSH, CDR2 LQKENI. The CDR3 has 15 amino acids. The CDR3 sequence is CASSLQDSSYNEQFF. The CDR3 DNA sequence: TGTGCCAGCAGCTTACAGGATAGCTCCTACAATGAGCAGTTCTTC. The variable domain in full, completed from reference TRBV18 and TRBJ2-1, reads NAGVMQNPRHLVRRRGQEARLRCSPMKGHSHVYWYRQLPEEGLKFMVYLQKENIIDESGMPKERFSAEFPKEGPSILRIQQVVRGDSAAYFCASSLQDSSYNEQFFGPGTRLTVL.

This clonotype has more than one count but fewer than ten. A much larger clone lies one base from this, so it may be a read error. V usage is TRBV11-2 and J usage is TRBJ2-3, with 13 bases matching TRBD2. Per germline, CDR1 SGHAT and CDR2 FQNNGV. CDR3 length equals 16 residues. CDR3 residues: CVSSSGLAGAIDTQYF. The CDR3 DNA reads TGTGTCAGCAGCTCTGGACTAGCGGGAGCAATAGATACGCAGTATTTT.

This clonotype was recorded many times. The chain carries TRBV7-2 and TRBJ2-1; 14 positions agree with TRBD2. Germline-derived CDR1 and CDR2 are SGHTA and FQGNSA. This CDR3 region has 15 residues. V was clipped by 6 bases and J by 7 bases; unmatched bases: 5. CDR3 amino acids: CASRTGTSGSNEQFF. Written as DNA, the CDR3 is TGTGCCAGCAGAACTGGGACTAGCGGGAGTAATGAGCAGTTCTTC. The complete variable domain, with remaining parts taken from reference TRBV7-2 and TRBJ2-1, reads GAGVSQSPSNKVTEKGKDVELRCDPISGHTALYWYRQSLGQGLEFLIYFQGNSAPDKSGLPSDRFSAERTGGSVSTLTIQRTQQEDSAVYLCASRTGTSGSNEQFFGPGTRLTVL.

This clonotype occurred many times. The chain couples TRBV28 to TRBJ2-6, with D unresolved. This CDR3 comprises 13 residues. Per the germline V gene, CDR1 is MDHEN and CDR2 is SYDVKM. V was cut by 5 bases and J by 0 bases, with 2 bases left in between. CDR3 sequence (DNA): TGTGCCAGCAGTACCTCTGGGGCCAACGTCCTGACTTTC. As protein: CASSTSGANVLTF.